The rows below give T cell receptor beta chains drawn from one sample of a study of T cell clones after liver transplantation. Clones were read by immunoSEQ multiplex PCR, and TCRdb kept only the in-frame ones, dropping some. Found here are some 120,000 clones, over 75% of them singletons; the top ten hold about 0.8%. Source: CD4+ T cells from blood, taken 12 months after liver transplant. These receptors were obtained from a human patient who received a liver transplant. Some of the T cells may derive from the graft donor. CDR3s include the opening cysteine and the closing phenylalanine or tryptophan. D genes are given only for firm matches. Clone sizes are given selectively: once, few, many, or a class where the clone is expanded.

D	V	size	J	CDR3	DNA
NA	TRBV5-1	NA	TRBJ1-2	CASSPTAENYGYTF	TGCGCCAGCAGCCCAACTGCGGAGAACTATGGCTACACCTTC
TRBD1	TRBV2	NA	TRBJ2-7	CASSRDRGREQYF	TGTGCCAGCAGCCGGGACAGGGGAAGGGAGCAGTACTTC
NA	TRBV11-3	NA	TRBJ1-1	CASSLKGFGTEAFF	TGTGCCAGCAGCTTAAAGGGGTTCGGCACTGAAGCTTTCTTT
NA	TRBV28	NA	TRBJ2-5	CANESGWGQETQYF	TGTGCCAATGAGTCGGGGTGGGGACAAGAGACCCAGTACTTC
NA	TRBV25-1	NA	TRBJ2-5	CASSKTAGETQYF	TGTGCCAGCAGTAAGACGGCAGGGGAGACCCAGTACTTC
NA	TRBV7-9	NA	TRBJ2-1	CASSLKEASFNSYNEQFF	TGTGCCAGCAGCTTGAAGGAAGCTAGCTTTAACTCCTACAATGAGCAGTTCTTC
NA	TRBV4-1	NA	TRBJ2-4	CASSQLLRAKNIQYF	TGCGCCAGCAGCCAACTCCTTAGGGCCAAAAACATTCAGTACTTC
TRBD1	TRBV11-1	NA	TRBJ1-2	CASSFGQGADGYTF	TGTGCCAGCAGCTTTGGACAGGGGGCTGATGGCTACACCTTC
TRBD2	TRBV2	NA	TRBJ2-7	CASRDRTSRGEQYF	TGTGCCAGCAGGGATAGGACTAGCCGCGGCGAGCAGTACTTC
TRBD1	TRBV5-1	NA	TRBJ1-4	CASSGGGGAEKLFF	TGCGCCAGCAGCGGAGGAGGGGGCGCTGAAAAACTGTTTTTT
NA	TRBV2	once	TRBJ2-1	CASSDGEYNEQFF	TGTGCCAGCAGTGATGGGGAGTACAATGAGCAGTTCTTC
NA	TRBV15	NA	TRBJ2-7	CATSEYNEQYF	TGTGCCACCTCGGAATATAACGAGCAGTACTTC
TRBD2	TRBV4-2	NA	TRBJ2-1	CASSQAGLAGDNEQFF	TGTGCCAGCAGCCAAGCGGGTCTAGCGGGAGACAATGAGCAGTTCTTC
NA	TRBV4-2	NA	TRBJ2-1	CASSQDSGYNEQFF	TGTGCCAGCAGCCAAGATTCCGGGTACAATGAGCAGTTCTTC
NA	TRBV14	NA	TRBJ1-4	CASSPMDRTTPKLFF	TGTGCCAGCAGCCCGATGGACCGGACCACTCCAAAACTGTTTTTT
TRBD2	TRBV28	NA	TRBJ2-4	CASSLMGGGRAKNIQYF	TGTGCCAGCAGTTTGATGGGAGGCGGGAGGGCCAAAAACATTCAGTACTTC
NA	TRBV5-1	NA	TRBJ1-1	CASSASGGNTEAFF	TGCGCCAGCAGCGCCAGTGGGGGGAACACTGAAGCTTTCTTT
TRBD2	TRBV27	NA	TRBJ2-2	CASSLLAGGSGELFF	TGTGCCAGCAGCCTACTAGCGGGAGGTTCCGGGGAGCTGTTTTTT
TRBD1	TRBV18	NA	TRBJ2-7	CASSPKQGDEQYF	TGTGCCAGCTCACCAAAACAGGGGGACGAGCAGTACTTC
TRBD2	TRBV6-6	NA	TRBJ2-7	CASSSGRAISYEQYF	TGTGCCAGCAGTAGCGGGAGGGCAATCTCCTACGAGCAGTACTTC
TRBD2	TRBV10-1	NA	TRBJ2-3	CASSESGTTDTQYF	TGCGCCAGCAGTGAGAGCGGGACCACAGATACGCAGTATTTT
NA	TRBV5-1	NA	TRBJ2-6	CASSLGGINVLTF	TGCGCCAGCAGCTTAGGGGGAATCAACGTCCTGACTTTC
NA	TRBV11-2	NA	TRBJ1-4	CASTSGTYTNEKLFF	TGTGCCAGCACCTCAGGGACATACACTAATGAAAAACTGTTTTTT
NA	TRBV11-2	NA	TRBJ1-3	CASSLASPSTPQSSIYF	TGTGCCAGCAGCTTAGCCTCACCGTCTACCCCTCAAAGCTCCATATATTTT
TRBD2	TRBV7-2	NA	TRBJ2-3	CASSLGVAGEADTQYF	TGTGCCAGCAGCTTAGGAGTAGCGGGAGAGGCAGATACGCAGTATTTT
TRBD1	TRBV10-3	NA	TRBJ2-5	CAISVRQGAGETQYF	TGTGCCATCAGTGTTAGACAGGGGGCAGGAGAGACCCAGTACTTC
NA	TRBV4-2	NA	TRBJ2-7	CASSQDLRSEQYF	TGTGCCAGCAGCCAAGACTTGCGCTCCGAGCAGTACTTC
TRBD1	TRBV2	NA	TRBJ1-4	CASSRTGSSEKLFF	TGTGCCAGCAGCCGGACAGGGTCCAGTGAAAAACTGTTTTTT
TRBD2	TRBV28	NA	TRBJ2-3	CASTEVGSGRSLLGNTQYF	TGTGCCAGCACAGAGGTAGGTAGCGGGAGGTCCCTTCTAGGGAATACGCAGTATTTT
TRBD2	TRBV9	NA	TRBJ2-4	CASSVEPSGGLAKNIQYF	TGTGCCAGCAGCGTAGAGCCTAGCGGGGGGCTAGCCAAAAACATTCAGTACTTC
NA	TRBV7-2	once	TRBJ2-7	CASSSLGGYEQYF	TGTGCCAGCAGTTCCTTAGGGGGCTACGAGCAGTACTTC
NA	TRBV7-9	NA	TRBJ1-4	CASSPPGEKLFF	TGTGCCAGCAGTCCCCCGGGGGAAAAACTGTTTTTT
NA	TRBV19	once	TRBJ1-1	CASIRLPNTEAFF	TGTGCCAGTATAAGACTACCGAACACTGAAGCTTTCTTT
NA	TRBV5-6	NA	TRBJ1-3	CASRDRQYSGNTIYF	TGTGCCAGCAGAGACAGGCAGTACTCTGGAAACACCATATATTTT